This passage covers 5 T cell receptor beta chains from one sample sequenced in a study of CD8 T cells in Susac syndrome (dated by TCRdb to the late 2010s). Libraries were prepared through the immunoSEQ multiplex PCR assay. RNA was extracted with the RNeasy kit and 0.5 to 1 ug was reverse transcribed using random hexamers. TCRdb applied fastp at Q25 and MiXCR to the public reads, then kept only in-frame beta chains. Rows merge per CDR3 protein into single entries with the most common DNA and genes. The sample has 100,000 to 150,000 distinct CDR3 sequences on record, about 94% of them singletons. The ten most abundant clones make up around 0.12% of the sample. The sample was CD4+ T cells from PBMCs. The receptors come from a human donor with multiple sclerosis.

The rearrangement joins TRBV12-3 or TRBV12-4 to TRBJ2-4, with D possibly being TRBD1 (5 bases). The CDR3 runs 13 residues. V was shortened by 4 bases and J by 8 bases, with 12 bases between the two germline ends. The CDR3 nucleotides are TGTGCCAGCAGTTCAGGGTTTGCGGACATTCAGTACTTC. It yields the protein CASSSGFADIQYF.

The CDR3 reads CASSESPPNEQFF. The DNA for the CDR3 is TGTGCCAGCAGTGAATCCCCCCCCAATGAGCAGTTCTTC. This chain uses TRBV2 with TRBJ2-1; D gene unclear. Germline-derived CDR1 and CDR2 are SNHLY and FYNNEI. Trimming removed 2 bases from V and 6 bases from J, with 8 bases in between. CDR3 length: 13 residues.

CDR3 coding DNA: TGCGCCAGCAGCGGTCAGGGCACAGATACGCAGTATTTT. Protein sequence: CASSGQGTDTQYF. This chain joins TRBV5-1 and TRBJ2-3; D is unresolved. Germline V CDR1 and CDR2: SGHRS, YFSETQ. Trimming took 4 bases from V and 1 from J, leaving 7 bases between them. CDR3 length: 13 amino acids.

V gene TRBV7-8 combines with J gene TRBJ1-1; perhaps TRBD1 as D (5 bases). CDR3 length equals 12 residues. V dropped 6 bases and J dropped 2 bases, with 7 bases sitting between them. Germline lookup yields CDR1 SGHVS and CDR2 FQNEAQ. The DNA of the CDR3 is TGTGCCAGCAGACAGGTCAACACTGAAGCTTTCTTT. It is translated as CASRQVNTEAFF.

This clonotype has just one count. The chain employs TRBV5-1 and TRBJ2-5; TRBD1 agrees at 10 bases. Looked up from germline, CDR1 is SGHRS and CDR2 is YFSETQ. Germline trimming cut 0 bases from V and 2 bases from J; bases unmatched to any gene: 4. The CDR3 has 16 amino acids. The CDR3 here is CASSLEGTGVQETQYF. The CDR3 region has the DNA TGCGCCAGCAGCTTGGAAGGGACAGGGGTACAAGAGACCCAGTACTTC.